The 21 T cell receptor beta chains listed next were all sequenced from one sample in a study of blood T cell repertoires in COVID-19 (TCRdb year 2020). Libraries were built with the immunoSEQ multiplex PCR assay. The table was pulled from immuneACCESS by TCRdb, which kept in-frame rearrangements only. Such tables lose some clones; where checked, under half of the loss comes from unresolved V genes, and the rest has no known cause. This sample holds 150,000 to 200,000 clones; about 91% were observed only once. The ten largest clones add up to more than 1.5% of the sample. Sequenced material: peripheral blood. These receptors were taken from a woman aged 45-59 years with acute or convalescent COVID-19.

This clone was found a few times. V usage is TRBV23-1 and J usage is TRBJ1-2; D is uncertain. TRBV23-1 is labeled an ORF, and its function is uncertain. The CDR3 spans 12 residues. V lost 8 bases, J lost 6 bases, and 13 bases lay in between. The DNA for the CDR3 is TGCGCCAGCCTCCCCCGGGGAGATGGCTACACCTTC. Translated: CASLPRGDGYTF.

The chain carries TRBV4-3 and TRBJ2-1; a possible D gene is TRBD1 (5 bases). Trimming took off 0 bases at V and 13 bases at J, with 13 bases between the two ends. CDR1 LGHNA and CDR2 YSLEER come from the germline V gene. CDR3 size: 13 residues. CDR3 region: CASSQDQGVGQFF. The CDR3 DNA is TGCGCCAGCAGCCAAGATCAGGGTGTAGGTCAGTTCTTC.

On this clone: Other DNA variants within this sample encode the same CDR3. The CDR3 spells CASSITGVTEAFF. For the CDR3, the DNA is TGTGCCAGTAGTATTACAGGGGTCACTGAAGCTTTCTTT. The chain uses TRBV19 and TRBJ1-1, with 7 bases matching TRBD1. V dropped 3 bases and J dropped 4; count of bases not matched to a gene: 2. From germline, CDR1 is LNHDA and CDR2 SQIVND (reference sequence). The length of the CDR3 is 13 residues.

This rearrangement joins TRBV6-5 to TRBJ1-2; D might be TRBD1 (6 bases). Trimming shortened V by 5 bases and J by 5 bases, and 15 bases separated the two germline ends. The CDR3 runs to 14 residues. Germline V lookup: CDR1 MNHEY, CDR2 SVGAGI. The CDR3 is CASSHQGGGYGYTF. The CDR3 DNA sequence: TGTGCCAGCAGTCATCAGGGAGGGGGGTATGGCTACACCTTC.

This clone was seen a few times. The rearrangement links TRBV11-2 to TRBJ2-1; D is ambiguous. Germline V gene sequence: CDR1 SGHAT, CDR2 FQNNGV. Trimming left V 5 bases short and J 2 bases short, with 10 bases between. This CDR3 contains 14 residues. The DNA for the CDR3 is TGTGCCAGCAGCCCGGAGTCGGCCTACAATGAGCAGTTCTTC. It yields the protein CASSPESAYNEQFF.

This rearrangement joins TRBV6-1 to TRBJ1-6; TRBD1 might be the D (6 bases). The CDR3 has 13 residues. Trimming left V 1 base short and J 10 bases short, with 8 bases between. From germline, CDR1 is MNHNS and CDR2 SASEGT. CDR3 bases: TGTGCCAGCAGTGAAGAAGGGGGATCACCCCTCCACTTT. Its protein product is CASSEEGGSPLHF.

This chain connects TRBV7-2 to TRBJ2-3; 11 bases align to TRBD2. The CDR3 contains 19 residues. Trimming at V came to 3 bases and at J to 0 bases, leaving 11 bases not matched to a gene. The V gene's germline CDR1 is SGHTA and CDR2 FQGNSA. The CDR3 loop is CASSFGSSGGPSSTDTQYF. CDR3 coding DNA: TGTGCCAGCAGCTTCGGGTCTAGCGGGGGGCCCTCTAGCACAGATACGCAGTATTTT.

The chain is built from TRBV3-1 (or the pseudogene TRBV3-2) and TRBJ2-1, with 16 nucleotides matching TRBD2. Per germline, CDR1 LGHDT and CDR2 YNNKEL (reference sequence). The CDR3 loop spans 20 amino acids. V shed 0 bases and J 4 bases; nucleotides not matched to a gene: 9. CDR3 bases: TGTGCCAGCAGCCAAGACCATCCGGGACTAGCGGGGGGGGCTTACAATGAGCAGTTCTTC. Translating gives CASSQDHPGLAGGAYNEQFF.

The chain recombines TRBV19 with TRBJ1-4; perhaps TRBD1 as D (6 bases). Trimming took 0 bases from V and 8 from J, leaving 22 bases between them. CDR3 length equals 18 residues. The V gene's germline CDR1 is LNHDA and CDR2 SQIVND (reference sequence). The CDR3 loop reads CASSIDGGPRFRAEKLFF. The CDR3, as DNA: TGTGCCAGTAGTATAGATGGGGGCCCAAGGTTTAGGGCGGAAAAACTGTTTTTT.

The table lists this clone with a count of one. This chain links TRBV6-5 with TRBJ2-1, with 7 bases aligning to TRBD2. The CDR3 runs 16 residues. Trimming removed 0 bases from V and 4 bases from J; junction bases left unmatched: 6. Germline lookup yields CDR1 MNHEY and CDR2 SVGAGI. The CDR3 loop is CASSYSISGPYNEQFF. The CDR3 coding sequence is TGTGCCAGCAGTTACTCGATTAGCGGGCCTTACAATGAGCAGTTCTTC.

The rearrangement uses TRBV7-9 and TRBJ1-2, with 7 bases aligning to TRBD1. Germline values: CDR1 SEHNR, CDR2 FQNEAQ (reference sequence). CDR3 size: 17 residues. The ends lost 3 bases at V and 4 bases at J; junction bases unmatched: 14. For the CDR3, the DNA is TGTGCCAGCAGCTTGGCCGGGCGGGACAGCCTCCTCTATGGCTACACCTTC. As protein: CASSLAGRDSLLYGYTF.

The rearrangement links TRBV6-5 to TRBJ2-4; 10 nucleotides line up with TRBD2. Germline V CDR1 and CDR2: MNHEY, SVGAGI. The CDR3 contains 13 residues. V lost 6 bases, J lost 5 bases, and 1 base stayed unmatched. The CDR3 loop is CASRGLAENIQYF. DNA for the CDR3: TGTGCCAGCAGAGGACTAGCGGAAAACATTCAGTACTTC.

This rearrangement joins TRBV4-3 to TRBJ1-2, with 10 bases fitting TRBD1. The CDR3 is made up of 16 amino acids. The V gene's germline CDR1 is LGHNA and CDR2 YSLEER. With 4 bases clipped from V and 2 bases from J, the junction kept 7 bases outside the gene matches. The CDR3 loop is CASSRLGTGANYGYTF. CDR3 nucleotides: TGCGCCAGCAGCCGACTGGGGACAGGGGCGAACTATGGCTACACCTTC.

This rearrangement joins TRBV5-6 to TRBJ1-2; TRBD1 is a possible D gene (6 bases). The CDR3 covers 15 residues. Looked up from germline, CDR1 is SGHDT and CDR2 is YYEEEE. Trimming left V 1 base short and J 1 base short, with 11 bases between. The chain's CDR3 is CASSLIQGHNYGYTF. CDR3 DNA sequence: TGTGCCAGCAGCTTGATACAGGGTCATAACTATGGCTACACCTTC.

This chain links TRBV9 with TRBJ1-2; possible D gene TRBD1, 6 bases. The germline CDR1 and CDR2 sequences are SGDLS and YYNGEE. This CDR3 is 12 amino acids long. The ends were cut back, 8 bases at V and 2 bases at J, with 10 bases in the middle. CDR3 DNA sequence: TGTGCCAGTGGACAGTTAAACTATGGCTACACCTTC. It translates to CASGQLNYGYTF.

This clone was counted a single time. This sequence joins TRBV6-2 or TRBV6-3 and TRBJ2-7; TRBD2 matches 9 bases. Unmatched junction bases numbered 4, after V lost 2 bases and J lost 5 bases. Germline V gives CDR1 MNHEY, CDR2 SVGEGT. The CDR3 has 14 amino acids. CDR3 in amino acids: CASSYGGRADEQYF. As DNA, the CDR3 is TGTGCCAGCAGTTACGGCGGGAGGGCCGACGAGCAGTACTTC.

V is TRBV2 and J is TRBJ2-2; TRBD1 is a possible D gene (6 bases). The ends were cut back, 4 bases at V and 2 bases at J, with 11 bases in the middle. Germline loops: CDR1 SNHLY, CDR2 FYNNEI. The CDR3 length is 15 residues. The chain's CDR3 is CASSGVGANTGELFF. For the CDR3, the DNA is TGTGCCAGCAGTGGAGTGGGGGCTAACACCGGGGAGCTGTTTTTT.

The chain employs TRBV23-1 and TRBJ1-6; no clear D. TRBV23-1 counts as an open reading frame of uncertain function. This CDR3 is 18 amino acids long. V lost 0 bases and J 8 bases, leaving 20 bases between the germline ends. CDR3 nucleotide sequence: TGCGCCAGCAGTCAATCTATCGGGAGCCCGAACGTAGATTCACCCCTCCACTTT. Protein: CASSQSIGSPNVDSPLHF.

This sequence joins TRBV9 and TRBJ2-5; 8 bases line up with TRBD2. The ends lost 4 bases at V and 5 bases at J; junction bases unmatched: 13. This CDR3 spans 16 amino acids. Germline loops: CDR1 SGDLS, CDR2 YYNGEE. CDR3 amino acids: CASSLSGIGVGETQYF. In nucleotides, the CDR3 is TGTGCCAGCAGCCTTAGCGGGATTGGGGTGGGGGAGACCCAGTACTTC.

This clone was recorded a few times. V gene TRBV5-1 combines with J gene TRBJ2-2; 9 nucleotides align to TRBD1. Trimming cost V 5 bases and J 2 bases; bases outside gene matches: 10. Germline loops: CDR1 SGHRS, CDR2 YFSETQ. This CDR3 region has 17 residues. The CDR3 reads CASRVQSTGGNTGELFF. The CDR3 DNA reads TGCGCCAGCAGAGTTCAATCCACAGGGGGCAACACCGGGGAGCTGTTTTTT.

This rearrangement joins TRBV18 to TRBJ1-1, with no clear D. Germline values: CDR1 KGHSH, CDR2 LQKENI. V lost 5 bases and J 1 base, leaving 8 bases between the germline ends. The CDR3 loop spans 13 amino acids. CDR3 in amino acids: CASSGQENTEAFF. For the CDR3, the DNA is TGTGCCAGCTCAGGCCAAGAGAACACTGAAGCTTTCTTT.